Listed here are 3 T cell receptor beta chains from one sample, sequenced in a study of B cell selection in AIRE deficiency. Sorting defined conventional CD4 T cells as CD4+CD127+. Libraries were prepared by immunoSEQ multiplex PCR; TCRdb keeps only in-frame clonotypes and omits some of them. This table has some 25,000 clones, about 96% appearing once. The sample consisted of CD4+CD127+ conventional T cells sorted from PBMCs. The receptor source for this set is a human donor in good health.

The chain links TRBV5-6 to TRBJ1-6; no clear D. The CDR3 totals 14 residues. Germline CDR1 reads SGHDT; CDR2 reads YYEEEE. V lost 5 bases to trimming and J lost 10 bases, with 16 bases between them. CDR3 region: CASRQDTGGSPLHF. The CDR3 DNA reads TGTGCCAGCAGGCAAGACACGGGCGGCTCACCCCTCCACTTT.

This clone turned up a few times. The chain employs TRBV27 and TRBJ2-5; D is undetermined. The CDR3 is made up of 14 amino acids. Germline V gene sequence: CDR1 MNHEY, CDR2 SMNVEV (reference sequence). The V gene lost 5 bases and the J gene lost 2 bases, with 12 bases spanning the gap. For the CDR3, the DNA is TGTGCCAGCAGTCCCCCGACGAGACAAGAGACCCAGTACTTC. Translated: CASSPPTRQETQYF.

The rearrangement uses TRBV20-1 and TRBJ2-7, with a weak D call TRBD2 (6 bases). Germline V gene lookup returns CDR1 DFQATT and CDR2 SNEGSKA (reference sequence). Trimming shortened V by 3 bases and J by 7 bases, and 10 bases separated the two germline ends. The CDR3 extends over 11 amino acids. The CDR3 nucleotides read TGCAGTGCTAGGGGGACTTGGGAGCAGTACTTC. Its translation: CSARGTWEQYF.